The 26 T cell receptor beta chains listed next were all sequenced from one sample in a study of vaccination and CD4 T cells after COVID-19. Their target antigens are unknown. An Oncomine TCR Beta short-read assay was used to sequence the DNA from cultured CD4+ T cells. TCRdb re-analysed the PCR reads in MiXCR, keeping a single row per CDR3 protein. The profile shows about 25,000 distinct CDR3 sequences, roughly 39% of them singletons. Treatment here: roughly 10-day PBMC culture with coronavirus spike peptide pools or control peptides (ViraFEST assay). Sequences were obtained from CD4+ T cells from blood, cultured in vitro. These receptors came from a human donor who had recovered from COVID-19.

The rearrangement links TRBV2 to TRBJ1-5; no clear D gene. The CDR3 spans 15 residues. Trimming left V 1 base short and J 0 bases short, with 7 bases between. CDR1 and CDR2 from the germline V gene are SNHLY and FYNNEI. The CDR3 region has the DNA TGTGCCAGCAGTGAAGGACATAATAGCAATCAGCCCCAGCATTTT. Translating gives CASSEGHNSNQPQHF.

The chain carries TRBV11-3 and TRBJ1-4; D gene ambiguous. Trimming removed 5 bases at V and 7 bases at J, with 14 bases between. CDR1 is SGHNT and CDR2 is YENEEA in the germline V gene. This CDR3 is 14 amino acids long. CDR3 residues: CASSPRDSREKLFF. The CDR3 DNA sequence: TGTGCCAGCAGCCCAAGGGATAGTCGTGAAAAACTGTTTTTT.

The chain employs TRBV6-1 and TRBJ1-2; D is perhaps TRBD1 (5 bases). The CDR3 sequence is 13 residues long. CDR1 and CDR2 from the germline V gene are MNHNS and SASEGT. V lost 8 bases to trimming and J lost 0 bases, with 10 bases between them. The CDR3 DNA is TGTGCCAGCGGGGAGGGACCTAACTATGGCTACACCTTC. Amino acid sequence: CASGEGPNYGYTF.

This clonotype was counted only a few times. This chain uses TRBV10-1 with TRBJ2-2; tentatively, D is TRBD1 or TRBD2 (5 bases each). V was shortened by 6 bases and J by 1 base, with 9 bases between the two germline ends. Germline V gene data show CDR1 as WNHNN and CDR2 as SYGVQD (reference sequence). This CDR3 has 14 residues. CDR3 DNA: TGCGCCAGCAGGGGGGACGGGAACACCGGGGAGCTGTTTTTT. Translating it yields CASRGDGNTGELFF.

This clonotype was observed a handful of times. DNA of the CDR3: TGTGCCAGCAGCTTAGACCCACCGCACCTCCTAGCGGGAGGGGGCACAGATACGCAGTATTTT. Protein product: CASSLDPPHLLAGGGTDTQYF. The rearrangement uses TRBV11-2 and TRBJ2-3; 12 nucleotides line up with TRBD2. V gave up 0 bases and J gave up 1 base; unmatched junction bases: 14. The CDR3 contains 21 residues. Germline-derived CDR1 and CDR2 are SGHAT and FQNNGV.

The chain joins TRBV6-5 to TRBJ2-7; either TRBD1 or TRBD2 may fit D (5 bases each). V was trimmed by 2 bases and J by 3 bases, leaving 8 bases between them. Germline V gene lookup returns CDR1 MNHEY and CDR2 SVGAGI. The CDR3 runs to 13 residues. Here the CDR3 DNA reads TGTGCCAGCAGTTACGGGGGTTACTACGAGCAGTACTTC. It translates to CASSYGGYYEQYF.

V is TRBV2 and J is TRBJ2-7, with TRBD1 matching over 7 bases. Germline V gene data show CDR1 as SNHLY and CDR2 as FYNNEI. V lost 5 bases and J lost 6; bases outside the gene matches: 10. The CDR3 runs to 14 residues. The chain's CDR3 is CASSLLETGSEQYF. CDR3 in DNA: TGTGCCAGCAGTCTTCTTGAGACAGGGAGCGAGCAGTACTTC. The full variable domain, in which reference TRBV2 and TRBJ2-7 provide the parts outside the CDR3, is EPEVTQTPSHQVTQMGQEVILRCVPISNHLYFYWYRQILGQKVEFLVSFYNNEISEKSEIFDDQFSVERPDGSNFTLKIRSTKLEDSAMYFCASSLLETGSEQYFGPGTRLTVT.

The sample holds a few counts of this clonotype. J is TRBJ2-5 and V is TRBV20-1; D may be TRBD1 (6 bases). The CDR3 is 15 residues long. The germline gives CDR1 DFQATT, CDR2 SNEGSKA (reference sequence). V was trimmed by 3 bases and J by 0 bases, leaving 14 bases between them. In DNA, the CDR3 is TGCAGTGCTAGTCCCCCTTGGGACAACCAAGAGACCCAGTACTTC. This gives the protein CSASPPWDNQETQYF.

This chain connects TRBV7-9 to TRBJ1-2; 8 nucleotides match TRBD1. Germline-derived CDR1 and CDR2 are SEHNR and FQNEAQ (reference sequence). J gave up 5 bases and V 3 bases, and 8 bases lay outside the gene matches. The CDR3 is 15 residues long. Here the CDR3 reads CASSFDRGTGYGYTF. The CDR3 nucleotides read TGTGCCAGCAGCTTCGACAGGGGCACAGGGTATGGCTACACCTTC.

This clonotype occurred a few times. The V gene is TRBV6-1, the J gene TRBJ2-2; D remains ambiguous. CDR3 length: 13 amino acids. In germline, CDR1 is MNHNS, CDR2 SASEGT. Trimming stripped 11 bases from V and 7 bases from J, with 17 bases between. CDR3 coding DNA: TGTGCCGCTAACTATGATATCAACGGGGAGCTGTTTTTT. Its protein is CAANYDINGELFF.

V gene TRBV20-1 combines with J gene TRBJ2-5; either TRBD1 or TRBD2 may supply D (6 bases each). Trimming removed 7 bases at V and 5 bases at J, with 20 bases between. Germline CDR1 reads DFQATT; CDR2 reads SNEGSKA (reference sequence). The CDR3 consists of 14 residues. The CDR3 reads CSVYRAGRTETQYF. The CDR3 DNA is TGCAGTGTCTACAGGGCAGGGAGGACGGAGACCCAGTACTTC.

This clonotype was counted between two and nine times. The V gene is TRBV6-1, the J gene TRBJ2-1; D tentatively fits TRBD1 or TRBD2 (7 bases each). The CDR3 loop spans 16 amino acids. CDR1 is MNHNS, CDR2 SASEGT, per germline. Trimming took 6 bases from V and 8 from J, leaving 23 bases between them. The CDR3 protein is CASSPRGRGSGYEQFF. In DNA, the CDR3 is TGTGCCAGCAGCCCGAGGGGGCGGGGGAGTGGTTATGAGCAGTTCTTC.

The V gene is TRBV7-9, the J gene TRBJ2-7; D uncertain. V lost 3 bases, J lost 3 bases, and 15 bases lay in between. Per the germline V gene, CDR1 is SEHNR and CDR2 is FQNEAQ (reference sequence). This CDR3 region has 15 residues. The CDR3 spells CASSFSAAGGYEQYF. The CDR3 DNA reads TGTGCCAGCAGCTTTTCCGCGGCAGGTGGCTACGAGCAGTACTTC.

The gene calls are TRBV14 and TRBJ1-1; 8 bases align to TRBD1. Germline CDR1 reads SGHDN; CDR2 reads FVKESK. Losses at the gene ends were 2 bases for V and 11 bases for J; bases not matched to a gene: 7. The CDR3 extends over 13 amino acids. The CDR3 loop reads CASSQRTGLTAFF. The CDR3 bases are TGTGCCAGCAGCCAACGGACAGGGTTGACGGCTTTCTTT.

This chain joins TRBV15 and TRBJ1-1; D is ambiguous. Trimming left V 0 bases short and J 3 bases short, with 5 bases between. The germline gives CDR1 LNHNV, CDR2 YYDKDF (reference sequence). The CDR3 sequence is 13 residues long. For the CDR3, the DNA is TGTGCCACCAGCAGAGATAGGGACACTGAAGCTTTCTTT. This gives the protein CATSRDRDTEAFF.

CDR3 loop: CASGGTGVFADTQYF. The DNA of the CDR3 is TGTGCCAGCGGCGGGACAGGGGTGTTCGCAGATACGCAGTATTTT. This chain connects TRBV6-1 to TRBJ2-3; the match to TRBD1 covers 10 bases. The germline gives CDR1 MNHNS, CDR2 SASEGT. V was pared by 8 bases and J by 4 bases, with 9 bases of the junction left unmatched. The CDR3 extends over 15 amino acids.

V gene TRBV2 combines with J gene TRBJ1-2, with a tentative D call TRBD1 (6 bases). The germline V gene encodes CDR1 SNHLY and CDR2 FYNNEI. V lost 4 bases and J 4 bases, leaving 10 bases between the germline ends. The CDR3 is made up of 13 amino acids. The CDR3 spells CASSAGTSYGYTF. The CDR3 DNA sequence: TGTGCCAGCAGTGCCGGGACAAGCTATGGCTACACCTTC.

The chain joins TRBV10-3 to TRBJ1-6; no reliable D call. CDR1 and CDR2 (germline): ENHRY, SYGVKD. V lost 7 bases and J 0 bases, leaving 13 bases between the germline ends. The CDR3 is 16 residues long. CDR3 nucleotide sequence: TGTGCCATCAACCCGGACGGGAGCTCCTATAATTCACCCCTCCACTTT. Translation gives CAINPDGSSYNSPLHF.

The chain couples TRBV6-2 or TRBV6-3 to TRBJ2-7; the D gene is possibly TRBD2 (6 bases). The V and J ends lost 2 bases and 2 bases respectively, with 7 bases between them. The CDR3 totals 13 residues. The germline V gene encodes CDR1 MNHEY and CDR2 SVGEGT. The CDR3 DNA is TGTGCCAGCAGTTACGGGACTCCCTACGAGCAGTACTTC. Protein product: CASSYGTPYEQYF.

The V gene is TRBV5-4, the J gene TRBJ1-2, with D tentatively TRBD1 (6 bases). Germline V gives CDR1 SGHNT, CDR2 YYREEE (reference sequence). V was shortened by 0 bases and J by 2 bases, with 11 bases between the two germline ends. The CDR3 totals 15 residues. CDR3 sequence reads: CASSLEGTPNYGYTF. CDR3 nucleotide sequence: TGTGCCAGCAGCTTGGAAGGGACACCAAACTATGGCTACACCTTC.

J is TRBJ2-2 and V is TRBV6-4, with 14 bases identical to TRBD2. The length of the CDR3 is 16 residues. With V trimmed by 3 bases and J by 4 bases, 1 base remained unmatched. Germline CDR1 MRHNA, CDR2 SNTAGT. The CDR3 loop reads CASSEGLAGVTGELFF. CDR3 DNA: TGTGCCAGCAGTGAGGGACTAGCGGGAGTCACCGGGGAGCTGTTTTTT.

This clonotype is medium-sized by share. V gene TRBV7-2 combines with J gene TRBJ1-2, with D possibly TRBD1 on 5 matching bases. The CDR3 covers 12 residues. The germline V and J ends were trimmed by 4 bases and 6 bases, with 9 bases remaining between them. Germline assignment: CDR1 SGHTA and CDR2 FQGNSA. CDR3: CASSWQQDGYTF. CDR3 coding DNA: TGTGCCAGCAGCTGGCAACAGGATGGCTACACCTTC.

The CDR3 DNA is TGTGCCAGCAGTCACGGGGGACAGGGTGAAGGCTACACCTTC. Protein product: CASSHGGQGEGYTF. The V gene is TRBV6-2 or TRBV6-3, the J gene TRBJ1-2; 9 nucleotides match TRBD1. The CDR3 contains 14 residues. J lost 8 bases, V lost 5 bases, and 9 bases had no gene match. Germline V gene data show CDR1 as MNHEY and CDR2 as SVGEGT.

This chain links TRBV20-1 with TRBJ1-2; 9 bases match TRBD1. V gave up 6 bases and J gave up 6 bases; unmatched junction bases: 23. The germline V gene encodes CDR1 DFQATT and CDR2 SNEGSKA (reference sequence). This CDR3 contains 18 residues. The CDR3 nucleotides read TGCAGTGCCGGAGGCCCATTAGGGGGACAGGGTGGCCGTGATGGCTACACCTTC. Amino acids: CSAGGPLGGQGGRDGYTF.

This clonotype has a handful of counts. The chain uses TRBV4-2 and TRBJ1-6; no clear D. Trimming pared 1 base from V and 5 bases from J, leaving 6 bases between. This CDR3 is built from 14 residues. Per the germline V gene, CDR1 is LGHNA and CDR2 is YNFKEQ. In nucleotides, the CDR3 is TGTGCCAGCAGCCAAGGCTGGGATAATTCACCCCTCCACTTT. It specifies CASSQGWDNSPLHF.

V is TRBV6-1 and J is TRBJ2-3; TRBD2 matches 10 bases. This CDR3 is 15 amino acids long. J was trimmed by 3 bases and V by 6 bases; bases with no gene match: 6. Germline CDR1 reads MNHNS; CDR2 reads SASEGT. This CDR3 is CASRGLAFLTDTQYF. The CDR3 nucleotides read TGTGCCAGCAGGGGACTAGCGTTTCTAACAGATACGCAGTATTTT.